This T cell receptor beta chain was obtained from a study of cytomegalovirus exposure and HLA in healthy donors. As for the study in general: The early release's HLA-typed donors yielded approximately 85 million unique TCRs. Of about 390 genotyped donors, more than 75% grouped in the Caucasian-associated ancestry cluster.

Findings and limits, study-wide: Cytomegalovirus-associated status was assigned to about 160 TCR beta chains. Earlier analysis found most TCR beta V segments productive about 87% or about 30% of the time.

With 60 Vbeta and 13 Jbeta primers, the PCR was carried out. TCRdb's copy holds only in-frame clones and misses some; the assay was immunoSEQ multiplex PCR. The table has approximately 190,000 clones, around 88% seen once. About this clone: Its antigen is currently unknown.

V shed 0 bases, J shed 5 bases, and the junction held 6 bases outside the gene matches. Germline assignment: CDR1 KGHSH and CDR2 LQKENI. CDR3 length equals 17 residues. Sequenced: PBMCs. V is TRBV18 and J is TRBJ2-1; TRBD2 matches at 11 bases. This clonotype was obtained from a man aged 40-55 years in good health and CMV-seropositive. The CDR3 bases are TGTGCCAGCTCACCACCGGCGGGGACTAGCGGACACAATGAGCAGTTCTTC. This encodes CASSPPAGTSGHNEQFF.